This entry lists 27 T cell receptor beta chains sequenced from one sample in a study of PD-L1 blockade in urothelial cancer. Method: immunoSEQ multiplex PCR; TCRdb's copy keeps in-frame clones and lacks some. The data contain about 26,000 clones, about 88% of them singletons. The sample was PBMCs, taken around atezolizumab (anti-PD-L1) treatment. All receptors derive from a man in his sixties with urothelial cancer.

V gene TRBV5-1 combines with J gene TRBJ1-6, with D possibly TRBD1 on 6 matching bases. Trimming cost V 4 bases and J 7 bases, with 24 bases left between them. Germline values: CDR1 SGHRS, CDR2 YFSETQ. The CDR3 is 18 amino acids. CDR3 sequence: CASSPLWGQGTKNSPLHF. The CDR3 DNA reads TGCGCCAGCAGCCCACTCTGGGGCCAGGGGACGAAAAATTCACCCCTCCACTTT.

The V call is TRBV25-1, the J call TRBJ1-4, with unresolved D. Germline loops: CDR1 MGHDK, CDR2 SYGVNS. The CDR3 loop spans 15 amino acids. V gave up 3 bases and J gave up 3 bases, with 11 bases separating them. This chain's CDR3 is CASSDSPGANEKLFF. CDR3 DNA: TGTGCCAGCAGTGACAGTCCCGGGGCTAATGAAAAACTGTTTTTT.

This clone was seen once. The V call is TRBV30, the J call TRBJ1-5, with 8 bases identical to TRBD1. V was clipped by 2 bases and J by 5 bases; unmatched bases: 8. This CDR3 has 15 amino acids. Germline-derived CDR1 and CDR2 are GTSNPN and SVGIG (reference sequence). CDR3 loop: CAWSSPDRAYQPQHF. In DNA form, the CDR3 reads TGTGCCTGGAGTTCTCCGGACAGGGCATATCAGCCCCAGCATTTT.

The V call is TRBV4-1, the J call TRBJ2-3; a weak D match, TRBD2 (6 bases). The CDR3 is 15 residues long. CDR1 MGHRA and CDR2 YSYEKL come from the germline V gene. With 1 base removed from V and 4 bases from J, the gap between germline ends came to 12 bases. CDR3 amino acids: CASSQGGVSSDTQYF. As DNA, the CDR3 is TGCGCCAGCAGCCAAGGGGGGGTTAGCTCAGATACGCAGTATTTT.

This clone was detected once. One end of the junction fails to match germline, which may point to a read error. The chain couples TRBV5-4 to TRBJ2-1; 7 nucleotides align to TRBD2. Looked up from germline, CDR1 is SGHNT and CDR2 is YYREEE (reference sequence). CDR3 size: 15 residues. The CDR3 loop is CASRLRRESYNEQFF. CDR3 DNA: TGTGCCAGCCGCTTACGGCGGGAGTCCTACAATGAGCAGTTCTTC.

The chain has TRBV2 and TRBJ1-2, with a possible D match to TRBD1 (5 bases). V was shortened by 0 bases and J by 7 bases, with 15 bases between the two germline ends. This CDR3 spans 15 amino acids. Germline CDR1 SNHLY, CDR2 FYNNEI. CDR3 loop: CASSEADLRGGGYTF. CDR3 in DNA: TGTGCCAGCAGTGAAGCGGATCTTAGGGGCGGTGGCTACACCTTC. Together with reference TRBV2 and TRBJ1-2, the CDR3 gives the full variable domain: EPEVTQTPSHQVTQMGQEVILRCVPISNHLYFYWYRQILGQKVEFLVSFYNNEISEKSEIFDDQFSVERPDGSNFTLKIRSTKLEDSAMYFCASSEADLRGGGYTFGSGTRLTVV.

The chain has TRBV5-1 and TRBJ2-3; perhaps TRBD1 as D (6 bases). This CDR3 contains 13 residues. Germline CDR1 reads SGHRS; CDR2 reads YFSETQ. V lost 3 bases to trimming and J lost 6 bases, with 11 bases between them. The CDR3, as DNA: TGCGCCAGCAGCTGGGGGCCGGTGGATACGCAGTATTTT. Amino acid sequence: CASSWGPVDTQYF.

The rearrangement joins TRBV11-2 to TRBJ1-5; unclear D gene. Trimming shortened V by 1 base and J by 0 bases, and 7 bases separated the two germline ends. CDR3 size: 15 residues. CDR1 and CDR2 (germline): SGHAT, FQNNGV. CDR3 in DNA: TGTGCCAGCAGCTTAGTATCAGGTAGCAATCAGCCCCAGCATTTT. This encodes CASSLVSGSNQPQHF.

This sequence joins TRBV14 and TRBJ2-4, with a weak D call TRBD1 (7 bases). The CDR3 is made up of 15 amino acids. V dropped 4 bases and J dropped 4 bases, with 14 bases sitting between them. Germline values: CDR1 SGHDN, CDR2 FVKESK. CDR3 DNA: TGTGCCAGCAGCCTCCAGGGGGGACGAAAAAACATTCAGTACTTC. It specifies CASSLQGGRKNIQYF. The full variable domain, its missing parts supplied by reference TRBV14 and TRBJ2-4, is EAGVTQFPSHSVIEKGQTVTLRCDPISGHDNLYWYRRVMGKEIKFLLHFVKESKQDESGMPNNRFLAERTGGTYSTLKVQPAELEDSGVYFCASSLQGGRKNIQYFGAGTRLSVL.

This clone has more than one count but fewer than ten. The chain has TRBV5-1 and TRBJ2-5, with 10 bases aligning to TRBD2. The ends lost 4 bases at V and 2 bases at J; junction bases unmatched: 5. The CDR3 has 15 amino acids. Per germline, CDR1 SGHRS and CDR2 YFSETQ. The chain's CDR3 is CASSRGTSAQETQYF. CDR3 coding DNA: TGCGCCAGCAGCCGAGGGACTAGCGCACAAGAGACCCAGTACTTC.

This chain links TRBV4-1 with TRBJ2-1; TRBD2 aligns across 11 bases. Germline loops: CDR1 MGHRA, CDR2 YSYEKL. This CDR3 spans 17 amino acids. V shed 3 bases and J 3 bases; nucleotides not matched to a gene: 7. The CDR3 DNA sequence: TGCGCCAGCAGCCAGGATTCTAGCGGGAGGTTCTACAATGAGCAGTTCTTC. Its translation: CASSQDSSGRFYNEQFF.

This chain connects TRBV7-8 to TRBJ2-3; 9 nucleotides align to TRBD1. The CDR3 is 17 amino acids. Trimming cost V 5 bases and J 4 bases; bases outside gene matches: 13. Germline assignment: CDR1 SGHVS and CDR2 FQNEAQ. DNA of the CDR3: TGTGCCAGCAGCACGACAGGGGGTCTGGGAGTACCAGATACGCAGTATTTT. This gives the protein CASSTTGGLGVPDTQYF.

This clone came up a few times. V gene TRBV10-3 combines with J gene TRBJ1-1; TRBD1 matches at 11 bases. Germline trimming cut 6 bases from V and 3 bases from J; bases unmatched to any gene: 3. The CDR3 has 14 residues. CDR1 is ENHRY, CDR2 SYGVKD, per germline. The CDR3 reads CAISWGQGDTEAFF. The CDR3 DNA reads as TGTGCCATCAGCTGGGGACAGGGGGACACTGAAGCTTTCTTT.

The rearrangement joins TRBV23-1 to TRBJ1-1; 9 bases agree with TRBD1. TRBV23-1 is sorted into the ORF group, with uncertain function. This CDR3 contains 17 residues. V trimming: 2 bases; J trimming: 1 base; junction bases outside the gene matches: 8. As DNA, the CDR3 is TGCGCCAGCAGTCAACCGGGACAGGGCATTTCGAACACTGAAGCTTTCTTT. Its protein is CASSQPGQGISNTEAFF.

The genes are TRBV5-6 and TRBJ1-3, with a possible D match to TRBD1 (5 bases). The ends were cut back, 4 bases at V and 6 bases at J, with 14 bases in the middle. Germline assignment: CDR1 SGHDT and CDR2 YYEEEE. The length of the CDR3 is 14 residues. The CDR3 nucleotides read TGTGCCAGCAGCCCCACCGGGACTGCAAACACCATATATTTT. Its protein product is CASSPTGTANTIYF.

The rearrangement uses TRBV27 and TRBJ1-2, with D possibly TRBD1 on 5 matching bases. The length of the CDR3 is 13 residues. With 6 bases removed from V and 8 bases from J, the gap between germline ends came to 16 bases. CDR1 is MNHEY and CDR2 is SMNVEV in the germline V gene (reference sequence). The CDR3, as DNA: TGTGCCAGCAGGCCCCCAGGGCCGGGCGGCTACACCTTC. This gives the protein CASRPPGPGGYTF.

This chain joins TRBV19 and TRBJ1-4; tentative D call: TRBD1 (5 bases). This CDR3 spans 14 amino acids. V gave up 5 bases and J gave up 8 bases, with 15 bases separating them. Looked up from germline, CDR1 is LNHDA and CDR2 is SQIVND (reference sequence). CDR3 nucleotides: TGTGCCAGTAGTGGGGCGGGACGGACCGAAAAACTGTTTTTT. Translated: CASSGAGRTEKLFF.

This clone was detected once. This chain uses TRBV4-2 with TRBJ2-7; 9 bases match TRBD1. The J segment lost 6 bases and the V segment lost 0 bases, leaving 6 bases of the junction unmatched. CDR1 is LGHNA and CDR2 is YNFKEQ in the germline V gene. The CDR3 contains 15 residues. CDR3 sequence (DNA): TGTGCCAGCAGCCAAGAGGGGACAGGGAGCCGCGAGCAGTACTTC. Its translation: CASSQEGTGSREQYF.

The chain uses TRBV10-1 and TRBJ2-7; TRBD1 matches 9 bases. Germline V CDR1 and CDR2: WNHNN, SYGVQD (reference sequence). The CDR3 has 14 amino acids. V was clipped by 4 bases and J by 4 bases; unmatched bases: 5. The CDR3 loop reads CASSAGTGFYEQYF. The CDR3 nucleotides are TGCGCCAGCAGTGCCGGGACAGGGTTTTACGAGCAGTACTTC.

This chain uses TRBV2 with TRBJ2-7; 11 bases line up with TRBD1. Germline values: CDR1 SNHLY, CDR2 FYNNEI. The CDR3 is 16 residues long. With V trimmed by 6 bases and J by 2 bases, 9 bases remained unmatched. The chain's CDR3 is CASRKTTGQGAYEQYF. In DNA, the CDR3 is TGTGCCAGCAGAAAGACTACGGGACAGGGGGCCTACGAGCAGTACTTC. The variable domain in full, completed from reference TRBV2 and TRBJ2-7, reads EPEVTQTPSHQVTQMGQEVILRCVPISNHLYFYWYRQILGQKVEFLVSFYNNEISEKSEIFDDQFSVERPDGSNFTLKIRSTKLEDSAMYFCASRKTTGQGAYEQYFGPGTRLTVT.

This clone has only a few counts. The rearrangement links TRBV19 to TRBJ2-5; 9 bases align to TRBD2. V lost 8 bases, J lost 5 bases, and 9 bases stayed unmatched. CDR3 length: 14 amino acids. Germline loops: CDR1 LNHDA, CDR2 SQIVND (reference sequence). CDR3 DNA sequence: TGTGCCAGTGCCTCCGGGACTAGCAGTGAGACCCAGTACTTC. Encoded protein: CASASGTSSETQYF.

The chain recombines TRBV5-1 with TRBJ2-1; 11 bases are a match to TRBD2. Germline values: CDR1 SGHRS, CDR2 YFSETQ. This CDR3 has 16 amino acids. Unmatched junction bases numbered 1, after V lost 0 bases and J lost 2 bases. The CDR3 DNA reads as TGCGCCAGCAGCTTGGCGGGACTAGCGGCCTACAATGAGCAGTTCTTC. The encoded protein is CASSLAGLAAYNEQFF.

The chain links TRBV19 to TRBJ2-3; D might be TRBD1 (6 bases). Germline values: CDR1 LNHDA, CDR2 SQIVND (reference sequence). The CDR3 totals 15 residues. Trimming removed 6 bases at V and 2 bases at J, with 15 bases between. The CDR3 is CASRTGQLYTDTQYF. DNA of the CDR3: TGTGCCAGTAGGACCGGACAGCTATACACAGATACGCAGTATTTT.

This sequence joins TRBV9 and TRBJ2-1; D is ambiguous. V dropped 3 bases and J dropped 4 bases, with 14 bases sitting between them. CDR3 length equals 15 residues. CDR1 is SGDLS, CDR2 YYNGEE, per germline. The CDR3 spells CASSGQALVYNEQFF. DNA of the CDR3: TGTGCCAGCAGCGGGCAGGCCCTCGTGTACAATGAGCAGTTCTTC.

In DNA form, the CDR3 reads TGTGCCAGCAGTCGAGGGTTCCCCTCCTACGAGCAGTACTTC. It specifies CASSRGFPSYEQYF. V and J are TRBV5-6 and TRBJ2-7, with D perhaps matching TRBD2 (5 bases). Germline CDR1 reads SGHDT; CDR2 reads YYEEEE. This CDR3 has 14 residues. Trimming took off 5 bases at V and 0 bases at J, with 12 bases between the two ends.

The chain has TRBV30 and TRBJ2-7, with 9 bases identical to TRBD1. Germline V gene lookup returns CDR1 GTSNPN and CDR2 SVGIG (reference sequence). The CDR3 extends over 13 amino acids. Unmatched junction bases numbered 10, after V lost 7 bases and J lost 6 bases. As DNA, the CDR3 is TGTGCCTATACGGGACAGGGTAATCTCGAGCAGTACTTC. Protein product: CAYTGQGNLEQYF.

This chain connects TRBV11-1 to TRBJ2-7, with D possibly being TRBD2 (6 bases). Looked up from germline, CDR1 is SGHAT and CDR2 is FQDESV (reference sequence). The CDR3 length is 16 residues. V was clipped by 6 bases and J by 0 bases, with 18 bases between them. The CDR3 DNA reads as TGTGCCAGCAGTCCCGGGCGGGACTCCAACTCCTACGAGCAGTACTTC. It translates to CASSPGRDSNSYEQYF.